This T cell receptor beta chain was sequenced during a study of vaccination effects on CD4 cells after COVID-19. Only in-frame clones appear in the TCRdb table, and some are missing; sequencing was by immunoSEQ multiplex PCR. The sample yields just under 75,000 clones, around 67% seen once. Isolation of CD4+ T cells took place after around 10 days of culture. Participants were given two doses of BNT162b2 or mRNA-1273 vaccine. This clone has just one count. The antigen is undetermined. The sample was CD4+ T cells from PBMCs cultured without peptide, taken after COVID-19 vaccination. The receptor was isolated from a human donor who received a COVID-19 vaccine.

CDR3 nucleotides: TGTGCCAGCAGCTTAGTTACAGGGCAAAATCAGCCCCAGCATTTT. It is translated as CASSLVTGQNQPQHF. The J gene is TRBJ1-5, the V gene TRBV7-2; D perhaps matches TRBD1 (6 bases). The V gene's germline CDR1 is SGHTA and CDR2 FQGNSA. CDR3 length: 15 amino acids. V gave up 1 base and J gave up 4 bases, with 11 bases separating them. Full variable domain (missing parts from reference TRBV7-2 and TRBJ1-5): GAGVSQSPSNKVTEKGKDVELRCDPISGHTALYWYRQSLGQGLEFLIYFQGNSAPDKSGLPSDRFSAERTGGSVSTLTIQRTQQEDSAVYLCASSLVTGQNQPQHFGDGTRLSIL.